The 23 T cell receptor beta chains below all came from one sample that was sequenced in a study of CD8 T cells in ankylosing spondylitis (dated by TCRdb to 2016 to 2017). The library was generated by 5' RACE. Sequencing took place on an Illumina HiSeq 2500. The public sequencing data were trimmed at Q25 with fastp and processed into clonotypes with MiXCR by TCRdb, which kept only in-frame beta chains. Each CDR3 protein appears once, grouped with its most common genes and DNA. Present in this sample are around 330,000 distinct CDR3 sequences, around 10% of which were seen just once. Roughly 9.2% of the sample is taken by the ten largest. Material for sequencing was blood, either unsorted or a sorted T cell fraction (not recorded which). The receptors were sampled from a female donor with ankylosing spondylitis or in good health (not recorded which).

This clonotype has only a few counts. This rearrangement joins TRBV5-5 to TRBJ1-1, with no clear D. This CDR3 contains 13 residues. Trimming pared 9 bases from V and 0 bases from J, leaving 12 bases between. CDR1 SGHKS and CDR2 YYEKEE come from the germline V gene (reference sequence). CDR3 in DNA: TGTGCCACCAGAGACGACTTGAACACTGAAGCTTTCTTT. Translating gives CATRDDLNTEAFF.

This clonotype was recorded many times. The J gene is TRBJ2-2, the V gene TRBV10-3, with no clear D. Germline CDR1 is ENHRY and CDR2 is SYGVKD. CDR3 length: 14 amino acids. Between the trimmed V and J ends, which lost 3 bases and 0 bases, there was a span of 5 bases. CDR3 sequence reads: CAISDLTNTGELFF. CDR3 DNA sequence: TGTGCCATCAGTGATCTAACGAACACCGGGGAGCTGTTTTTT.

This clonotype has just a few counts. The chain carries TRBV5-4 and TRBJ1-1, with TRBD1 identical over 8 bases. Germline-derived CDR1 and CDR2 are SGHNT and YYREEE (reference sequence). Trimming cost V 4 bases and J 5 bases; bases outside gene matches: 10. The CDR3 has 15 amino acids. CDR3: CASSPRQGMGTEAFF. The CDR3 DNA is TGTGCCAGCAGCCCGAGACAGGGGATGGGAACTGAAGCTTTCTTT.

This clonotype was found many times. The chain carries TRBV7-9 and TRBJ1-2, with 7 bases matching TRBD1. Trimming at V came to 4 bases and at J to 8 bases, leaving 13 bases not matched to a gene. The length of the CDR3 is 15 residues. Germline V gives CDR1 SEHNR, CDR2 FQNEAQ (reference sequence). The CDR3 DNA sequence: TGTGCCAGCAGCTCCGGACAGGTCCTAGGAGGGGGCTACACCTTC. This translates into CASSSGQVLGGGYTF.

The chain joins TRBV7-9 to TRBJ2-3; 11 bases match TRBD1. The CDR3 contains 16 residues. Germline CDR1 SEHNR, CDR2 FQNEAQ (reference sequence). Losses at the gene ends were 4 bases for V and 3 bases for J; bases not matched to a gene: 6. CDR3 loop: CASSSGGQGETDTQYF. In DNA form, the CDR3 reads TGTGCCAGCAGCTCCGGGGGACAGGGGGAAACAGATACGCAGTATTTT. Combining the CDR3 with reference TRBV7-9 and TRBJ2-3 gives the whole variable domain DTGVSQNPRHKITKRGQNVTFRCDPISEHNRLYWYRQTLGQGPEFLTYFQNEAQLEKSRLLSDRFSAERPKGSFSTLEIQRTEQGDSAMYLCASSSGGQGETDTQYFGPGTRLTVL.

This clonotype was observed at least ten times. CDR3 amino acids: CAIREAGAYGGQFF. DNA for the CDR3: TGTGCCATCAGGGAAGCGGGAGCTTACGGGGGGCAGTTCTTC. The chain combines TRBV10-3 with TRBJ2-1; TRBD2 agrees at 8 bases. CDR1 ENHRY and CDR2 SYGVKD come from the germline V gene. The CDR3 has 14 residues. V gave up 6 bases and J gave up 12 bases; unmatched junction bases: 13.

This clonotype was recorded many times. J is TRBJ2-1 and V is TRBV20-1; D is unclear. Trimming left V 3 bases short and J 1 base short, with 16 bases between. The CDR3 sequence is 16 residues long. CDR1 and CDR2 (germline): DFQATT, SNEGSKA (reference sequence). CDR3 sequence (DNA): TGCAGTGCTAGTGCCCCTGTCGGTAGGTCCTACAATGAGCAGTTCTTC. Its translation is CSASAPVGRSYNEQFF.

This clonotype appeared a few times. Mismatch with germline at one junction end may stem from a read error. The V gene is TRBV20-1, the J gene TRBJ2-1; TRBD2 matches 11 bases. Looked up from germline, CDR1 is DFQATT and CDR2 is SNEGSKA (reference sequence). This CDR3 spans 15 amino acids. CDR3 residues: CCAKGLAGGPNEQFF. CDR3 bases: TGCTGTGCTAAGGGTCTAGCGGGGGGTCCCAATGAGCAGTTCTTC.

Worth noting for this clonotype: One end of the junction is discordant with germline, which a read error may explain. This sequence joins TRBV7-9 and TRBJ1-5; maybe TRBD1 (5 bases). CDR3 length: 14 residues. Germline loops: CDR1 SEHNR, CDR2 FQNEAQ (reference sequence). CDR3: CASSSGGSSQPQHF. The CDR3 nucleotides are TGTGCCAGCAGCTCGGGGGGTAGCAGTCAGCCCCAGCATTTT.

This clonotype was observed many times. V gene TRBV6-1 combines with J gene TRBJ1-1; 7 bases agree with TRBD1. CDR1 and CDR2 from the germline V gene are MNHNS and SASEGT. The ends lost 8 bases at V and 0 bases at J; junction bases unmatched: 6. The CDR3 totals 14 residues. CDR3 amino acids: CASARGQLNTEAFF. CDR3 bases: TGTGCCAGCGCCAGGGGACAGTTGAACACTGAAGCTTTCTTT.

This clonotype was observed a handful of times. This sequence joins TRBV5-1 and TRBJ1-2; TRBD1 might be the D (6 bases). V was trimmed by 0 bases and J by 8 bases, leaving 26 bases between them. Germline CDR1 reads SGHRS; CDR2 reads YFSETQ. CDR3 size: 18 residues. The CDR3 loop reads CASSLDPSGTSRGFGYTF. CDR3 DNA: TGCGCCAGCAGCTTGGATCCGAGTGGAACCTCAAGGGGGTTCGGCTACACCTTC. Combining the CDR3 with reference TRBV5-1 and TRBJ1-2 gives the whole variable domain KAGVTQTPRYLIKTRGQQVTLSCSPISGHRSVSWYQQTPGQGLQFLFEYFSETQRNKGNFPGRFSGRQFSNSRSEMNVSTLELGDSALYLCASSLDPSGTSRGFGYTFGSGTRLTVV.

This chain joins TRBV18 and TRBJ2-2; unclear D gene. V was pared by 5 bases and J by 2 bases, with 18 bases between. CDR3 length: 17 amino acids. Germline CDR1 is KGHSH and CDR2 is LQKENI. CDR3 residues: CASSEATRTLNTGELFF. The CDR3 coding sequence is TGTGCCAGCTCAGAGGCGACGAGAACTCTAAACACCGGGGAGCTGTTTTTT.

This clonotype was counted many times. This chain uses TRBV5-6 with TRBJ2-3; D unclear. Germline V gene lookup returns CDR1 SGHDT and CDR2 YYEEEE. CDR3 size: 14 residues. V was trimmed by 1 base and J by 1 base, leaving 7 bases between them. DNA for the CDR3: TGTGCCAGCAGCTTGTTGTCGGGCACAGATACGCAGTATTTT. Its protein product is CASSLLSGTDTQYF.

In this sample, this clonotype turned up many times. The CDR3: CSASKTDTQYF. DNA for the CDR3: TGCAGTGCTAGTAAAACAGATACGCAGTATTTT. The chain employs TRBV20-1 and TRBJ2-3; no definite D call. Trimming took off 3 bases at V and 3 bases at J, with 4 bases between the two ends. Germline V gene lookup returns CDR1 DFQATT and CDR2 SNEGSKA (reference sequence). The CDR3 is made up of 11 amino acids.

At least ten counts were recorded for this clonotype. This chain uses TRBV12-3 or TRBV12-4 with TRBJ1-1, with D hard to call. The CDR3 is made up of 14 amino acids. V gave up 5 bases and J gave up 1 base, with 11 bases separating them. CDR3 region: CASSLSYRNTEAFF. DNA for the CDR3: TGTGCCAGCAGTCTCTCCTACAGGAACACTGAAGCTTTCTTT.

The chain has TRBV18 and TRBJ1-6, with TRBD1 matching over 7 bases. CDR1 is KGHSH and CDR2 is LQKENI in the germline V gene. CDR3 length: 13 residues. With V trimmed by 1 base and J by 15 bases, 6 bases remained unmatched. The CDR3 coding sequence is TGTGCCAGCTCACCACAGGAGGGACAGTTCCTCCACTTT. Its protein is CASSPQEGQFLHF.

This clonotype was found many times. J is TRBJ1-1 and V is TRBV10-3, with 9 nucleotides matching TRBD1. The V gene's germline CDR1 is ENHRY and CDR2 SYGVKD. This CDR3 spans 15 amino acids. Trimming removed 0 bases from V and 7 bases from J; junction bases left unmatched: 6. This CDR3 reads CAISESMDRGLEAFF. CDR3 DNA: TGTGCCATCAGTGAGTCAATGGACAGGGGCCTTGAAGCTTTCTTT.

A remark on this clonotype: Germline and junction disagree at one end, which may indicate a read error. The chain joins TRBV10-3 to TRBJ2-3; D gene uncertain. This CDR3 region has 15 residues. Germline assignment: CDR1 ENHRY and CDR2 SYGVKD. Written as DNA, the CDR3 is TGTGCCATCAGTTCGGCAGGTGAGAGCACAGATACGAAGTATTTT. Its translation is CAISSAGESTDTKYF.

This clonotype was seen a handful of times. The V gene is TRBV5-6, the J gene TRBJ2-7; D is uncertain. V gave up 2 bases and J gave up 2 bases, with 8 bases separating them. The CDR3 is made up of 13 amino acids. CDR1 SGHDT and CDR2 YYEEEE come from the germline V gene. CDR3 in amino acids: CASSFRVTYEQYF. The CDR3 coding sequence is TGTGCCAGCAGCTTTAGGGTTACCTACGAGCAGTACTTC.

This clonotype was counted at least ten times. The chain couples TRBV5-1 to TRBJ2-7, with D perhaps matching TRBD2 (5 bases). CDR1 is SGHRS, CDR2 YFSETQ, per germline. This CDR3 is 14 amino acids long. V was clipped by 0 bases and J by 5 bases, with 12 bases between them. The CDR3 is CASSLGPGGNEQYF. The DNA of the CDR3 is TGCGCCAGCAGCTTGGGGCCCGGAGGAAACGAGCAGTACTTC. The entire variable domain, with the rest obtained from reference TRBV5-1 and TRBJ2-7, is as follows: KAGVTQTPRYLIKTRGQQVTLSCSPISGHRSVSWYQQTPGQGLQFLFEYFSETQRNKGNFPGRFSGRQFSNSRSEMNVSTLELGDSALYLCASSLGPGGNEQYFGPGTRLTVT.

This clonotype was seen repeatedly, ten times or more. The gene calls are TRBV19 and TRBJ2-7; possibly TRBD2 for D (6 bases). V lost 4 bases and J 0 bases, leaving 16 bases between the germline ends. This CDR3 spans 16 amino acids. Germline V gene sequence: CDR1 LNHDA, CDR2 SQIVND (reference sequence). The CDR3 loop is CASSSTGTGDSYEQYF. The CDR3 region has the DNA TGTGCCAGTAGTAGTACCGGGACTGGAGACTCCTACGAGCAGTACTTC.

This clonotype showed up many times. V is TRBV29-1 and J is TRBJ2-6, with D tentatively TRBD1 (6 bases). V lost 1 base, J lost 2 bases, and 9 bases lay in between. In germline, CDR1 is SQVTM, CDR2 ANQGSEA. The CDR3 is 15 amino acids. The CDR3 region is CSVEAPGAGANVLTF. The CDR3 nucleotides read TGCAGCGTTGAAGCCCCAGGGGCTGGGGCCAACGTCCTGACTTTC.

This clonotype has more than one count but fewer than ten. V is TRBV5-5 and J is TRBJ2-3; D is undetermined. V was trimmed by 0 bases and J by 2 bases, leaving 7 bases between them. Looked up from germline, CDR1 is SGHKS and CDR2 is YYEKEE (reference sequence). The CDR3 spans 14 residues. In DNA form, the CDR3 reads TGTGCCAGCAGCTTGGGAGGTTACACAGATACGCAGTATTTT. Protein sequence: CASSLGGYTDTQYF.